This T cell receptor beta chain was identified during a study of blood T cell repertoires in COVID-19. Under the authors' procedure: From reference gene primer amplification, estimates of nucleated cell counts were derived. Data came from immunoSEQ multiplex PCR; TCRdb stores just in-frame clones and leaves some out. The V and J calls and clone size come from that table; D and trimming were worked out from the DNA. The table includes roughly 400,000 clones, 75% to 90% detected once. What was sequenced was PBMCs or T cells enriched from blood (not recorded which). This receptor was obtained from a man aged 25-40 years who had recovered from COVID-19.

CDR3 amino acids: CATSRDLAPGQFF. The DNA for the CDR3 is TGTGCCACCAGCAGAGATCTCGCGCCTGGGCAGTTCTTC. This sequence joins TRBV15 and TRBJ2-1; D gene ambiguous. V gave up 0 bases and J gave up 12 bases, with 12 bases separating them. The CDR3 is made up of 13 amino acids. CDR1 is LNHNV and CDR2 is YYDKDF in the germline V gene (reference sequence).